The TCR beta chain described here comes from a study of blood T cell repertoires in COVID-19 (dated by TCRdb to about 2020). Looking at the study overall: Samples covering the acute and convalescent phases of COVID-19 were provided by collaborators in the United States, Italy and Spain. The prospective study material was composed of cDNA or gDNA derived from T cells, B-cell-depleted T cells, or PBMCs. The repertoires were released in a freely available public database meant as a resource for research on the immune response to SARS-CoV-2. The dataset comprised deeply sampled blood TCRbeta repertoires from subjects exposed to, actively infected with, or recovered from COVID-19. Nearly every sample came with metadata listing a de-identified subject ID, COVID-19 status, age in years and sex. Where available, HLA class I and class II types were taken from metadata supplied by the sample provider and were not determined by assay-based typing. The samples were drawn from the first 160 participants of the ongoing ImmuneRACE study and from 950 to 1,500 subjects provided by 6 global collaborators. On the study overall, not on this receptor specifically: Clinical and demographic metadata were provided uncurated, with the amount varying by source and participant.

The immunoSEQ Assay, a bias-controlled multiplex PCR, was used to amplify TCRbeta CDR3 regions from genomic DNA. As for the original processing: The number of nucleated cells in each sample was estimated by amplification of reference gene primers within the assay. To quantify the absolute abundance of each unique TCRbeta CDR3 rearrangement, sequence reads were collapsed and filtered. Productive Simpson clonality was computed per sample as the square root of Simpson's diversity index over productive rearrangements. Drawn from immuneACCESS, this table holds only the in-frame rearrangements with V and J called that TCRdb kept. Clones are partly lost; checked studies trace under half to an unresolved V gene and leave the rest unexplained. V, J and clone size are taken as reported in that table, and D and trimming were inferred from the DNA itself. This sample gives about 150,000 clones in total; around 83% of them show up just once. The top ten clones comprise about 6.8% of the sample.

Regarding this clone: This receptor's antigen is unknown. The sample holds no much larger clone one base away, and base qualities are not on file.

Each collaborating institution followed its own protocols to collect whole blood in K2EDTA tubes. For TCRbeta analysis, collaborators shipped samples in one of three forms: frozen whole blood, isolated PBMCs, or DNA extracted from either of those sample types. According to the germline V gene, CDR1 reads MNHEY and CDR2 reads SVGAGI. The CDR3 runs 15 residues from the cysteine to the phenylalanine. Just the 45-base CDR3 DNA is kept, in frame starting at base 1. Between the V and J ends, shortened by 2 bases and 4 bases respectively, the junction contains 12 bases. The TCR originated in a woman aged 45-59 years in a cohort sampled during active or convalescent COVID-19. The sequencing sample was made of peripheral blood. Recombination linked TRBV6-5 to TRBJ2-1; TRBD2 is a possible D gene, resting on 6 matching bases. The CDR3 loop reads CASSYRGRGYNEQFF. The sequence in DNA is TGTGCCAGCAGTTACCGGGGTCGGGGGTACAATGAGCAGTTCTTC.